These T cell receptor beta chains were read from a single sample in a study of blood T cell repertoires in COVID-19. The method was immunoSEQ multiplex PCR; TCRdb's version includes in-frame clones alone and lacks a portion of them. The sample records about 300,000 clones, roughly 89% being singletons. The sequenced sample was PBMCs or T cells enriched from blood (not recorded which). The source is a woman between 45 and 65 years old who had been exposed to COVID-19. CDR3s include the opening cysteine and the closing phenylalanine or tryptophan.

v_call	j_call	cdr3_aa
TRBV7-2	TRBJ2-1	CASSLWGGASSYNEQFF
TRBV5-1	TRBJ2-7	CASSLGPGWVNEQYF
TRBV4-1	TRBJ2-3	CASSHAPSGVSTDTQYF
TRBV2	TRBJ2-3	CASGDRGRTDTQYF
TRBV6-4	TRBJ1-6	CASSNDRVNSPLHF
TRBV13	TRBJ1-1	CASSPTGTGGRNTEAFF
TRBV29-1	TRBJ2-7	CSVAPTGGISYEQYF
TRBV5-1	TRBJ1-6	CASSVENIRDSPLHF
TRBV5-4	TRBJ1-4	CASSPGTNEKLFF
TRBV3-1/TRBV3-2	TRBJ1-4	CASSHRGRSEKLFF
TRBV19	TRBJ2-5	CASGGSGETQYF
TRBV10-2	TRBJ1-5	CASTGDPNQPQHF
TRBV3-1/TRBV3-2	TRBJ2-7	CASSRGTDRFYEQYF
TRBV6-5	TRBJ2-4	CASSYGLGDIQYF
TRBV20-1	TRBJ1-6	CSASSPGGTGGIATLHF
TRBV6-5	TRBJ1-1	CASSFTGTVEAFF
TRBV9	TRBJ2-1	CASSVGGLPPGTSGSDEQFF
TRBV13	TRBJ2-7	CASSLGTSGGDEQYF
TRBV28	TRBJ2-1	CASIPSGLAGVYEQFF
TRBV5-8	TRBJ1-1	CASSFRVGGLRLEAFF
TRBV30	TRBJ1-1	CAWRGPGQRWTEAFF
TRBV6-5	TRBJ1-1	CASSLTGNTEAFF
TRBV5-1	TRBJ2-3	CASSLEVGGSDTQYF
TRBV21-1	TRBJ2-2	CAEAGGSNTGELFF
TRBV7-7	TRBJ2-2	CASSSGRMTGYPGELFF
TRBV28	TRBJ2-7	CASSSVGAGNYEQYF
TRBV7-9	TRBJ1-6	CASTDGTPYNSPLHF
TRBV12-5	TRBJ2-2	CASGRQGAAGELFF
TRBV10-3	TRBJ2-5	CAISGWRGQETQYF
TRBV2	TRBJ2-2	CASRTGTGHTGELFF
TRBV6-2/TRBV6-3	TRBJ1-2	CASSYEYRGNYGYTF
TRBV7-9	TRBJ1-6	CASSSSTGDFSPLHF
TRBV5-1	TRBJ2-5	CASSESLAGGQETQYF
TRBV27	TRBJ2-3	CASSMGGPPDTQYF
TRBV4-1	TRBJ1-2	CASSQDQGQGPVRSGYTF
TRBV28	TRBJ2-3	CASTADRATDTQYF
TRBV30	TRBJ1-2	CAWSVAQGATYGYTF
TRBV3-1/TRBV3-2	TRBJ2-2	CASSQGLLTGELFF
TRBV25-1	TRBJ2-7	CASSETSGGISYEQYF
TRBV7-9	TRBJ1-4	CASSGADRGIEKLFF
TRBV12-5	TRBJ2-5	CASGRRDSPHF
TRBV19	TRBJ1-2	CASSIVVQGGSGYTF
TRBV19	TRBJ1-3	CASGPGTAGNTIYF
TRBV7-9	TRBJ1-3	CASSLVQGAASGNTIYF
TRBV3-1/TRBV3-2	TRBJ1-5	CASSQSGASNQPQHF
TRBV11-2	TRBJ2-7	CASSLLWWLLYEQYF
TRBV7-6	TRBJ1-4	CASSQKRTATNEKLFF